This T cell receptor (beta chain) originates from a study of CD8+CD57+ T cells in acquired aplastic anemia. Study information: DNA per sorted CD4+ or CD8+ sample ranged about 0.19 to 30 ug, averaging about 2.9 ug.

Comments on this clonotype: Its specificity is unknown.

CDR1 and CDR2 from the germline V gene are SQVTM and ANQGSEA. V lost 0 bases, J lost 5 bases, and 8 bases lay in between. This CDR3 is built from 12 residues. The template used for profiling TCR beta VDJ and CDR3 was genomic DNA. TCRdb independently ran MiXCR on the reads; one entry per CDR3 protein. The sample has some 120,000 distinct CDR3 sequences, 45% to 60% seen once. The patients chosen for sequencing had shown expansion of CD8+CD57+ cells (detected by flow cytometry). A severe acquired aplastic anemia diagnosis applied to all patients. Among the patients, none had received any therapy at the time of blood sampling. Study-level findings and limits: For CD8+ Simpson's diversity, patients and controls showed no significant difference.

V usage is TRBV29-1 and J usage is TRBJ2-7; D may match TRBD1 or TRBD2 (5 bases each). The TCR comes from a human donor with aplastic anemia. Sequencing input: sorted CD4+, CD8+, or CD8+CD57+ T cells (not recorded which) from PBMCs. The CDR3, as DNA: TGCAGCGTTGAAGATGGGACCCACGAGCAGTACTTC. This gives the protein CSVEDGTHEQYF.